Sequencing of this TCR beta chain was carried out in a study of siplizumab effects on memory and regulatory T cells. Study-level findings and limits: Unstimulated subsets were the mapping target of only a minor fraction of alloreactive clones.

Remarks on this clone: The antigen is unknown.

There are 13 residues in the CDR3. From germline, CDR1 is MNHNS and CDR2 SASEGT. V lost 6 bases and J lost 1, with 6 bases in between. This table comes from immunoSEQ multiplex PCR, and its TCRdb copy is limited to in-frame clones, with some not included. The sample includes more than 95,000 clones, nearly 95% seen only once; the top ten take roughly 0.59%. The V gene is TRBV6-1, the J gene TRBJ2-2, with D unresolved. The sequenced sample was Tregs sorted from blood. This receptor was identified in a human donor in good health. CDR3 DNA: TGTGCCAGCAGCGCAGTGAACACCGGGGAGCTGTTTTTT. Protein sequence: CASSAVNTGELFF.